The present T cell receptor beta chain was sequenced within a study of T cell responses to AZD1222 COVID-19 vaccine. TCRdb keeps only in-frame clones here, not all; method: immunoSEQ multiplex PCR. The sample shows approximately 150,000 clones, around 90% of them seen only once. The sequence came from an adult who received the AZD1222 COVID-19 vaccine. This sample comprised peripheral blood, obtained 28 days after the second AZD1222 dose.

The CDR3 region is CASTRLAGPQETQYF. CDR3 DNA sequence: TGTGCCAGCACCAGACTAGCGGGTCCCCAAGAGACCCAGTACTTC. The rearrangement joins TRBV7-9 to TRBJ2-5, with TRBD2 matching over 10 bases. The germline gives CDR1 SEHNR, CDR2 FQNEAQ (reference sequence). V shed 7 bases and J 1 base; nucleotides not matched to a gene: 6. The CDR3 extends over 15 amino acids.